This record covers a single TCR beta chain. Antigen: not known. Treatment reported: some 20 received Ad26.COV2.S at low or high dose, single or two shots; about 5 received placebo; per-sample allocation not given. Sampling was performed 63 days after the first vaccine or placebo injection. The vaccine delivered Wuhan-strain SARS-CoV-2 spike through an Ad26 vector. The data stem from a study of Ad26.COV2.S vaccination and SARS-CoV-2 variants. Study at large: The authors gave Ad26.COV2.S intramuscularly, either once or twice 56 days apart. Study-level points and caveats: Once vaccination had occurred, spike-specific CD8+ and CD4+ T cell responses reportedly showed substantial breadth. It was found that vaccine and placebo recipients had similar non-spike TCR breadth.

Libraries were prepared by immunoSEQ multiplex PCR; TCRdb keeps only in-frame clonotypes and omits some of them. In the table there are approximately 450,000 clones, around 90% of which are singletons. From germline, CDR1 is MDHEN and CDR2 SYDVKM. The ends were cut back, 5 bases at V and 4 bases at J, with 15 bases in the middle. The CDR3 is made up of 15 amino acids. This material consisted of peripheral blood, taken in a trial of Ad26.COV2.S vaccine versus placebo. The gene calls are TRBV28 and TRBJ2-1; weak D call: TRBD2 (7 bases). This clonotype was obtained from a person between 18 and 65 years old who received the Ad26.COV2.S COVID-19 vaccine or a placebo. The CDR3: CASSPGGGFYNEQFF. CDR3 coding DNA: TGTGCCAGCAGTCCAGGCGGGGGCTTTTACAATGAGCAGTTCTTC.